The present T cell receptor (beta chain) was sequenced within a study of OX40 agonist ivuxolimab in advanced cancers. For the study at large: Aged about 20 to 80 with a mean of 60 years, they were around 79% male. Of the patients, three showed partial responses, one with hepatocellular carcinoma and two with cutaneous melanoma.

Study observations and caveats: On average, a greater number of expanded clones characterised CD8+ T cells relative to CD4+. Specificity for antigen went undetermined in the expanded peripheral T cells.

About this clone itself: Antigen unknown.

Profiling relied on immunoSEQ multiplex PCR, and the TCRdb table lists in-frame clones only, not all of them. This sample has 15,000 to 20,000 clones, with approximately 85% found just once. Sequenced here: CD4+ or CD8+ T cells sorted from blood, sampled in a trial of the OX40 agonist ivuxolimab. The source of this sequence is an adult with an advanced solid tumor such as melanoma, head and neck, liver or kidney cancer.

CDR3 loop: CASSQAARGRSPLHF. CDR3 DNA sequence: TGCGCCAGCAGCCAAGCGGCCAGGGGGCGTTCACCCCTCCACTTT. The rearrangement joins TRBV4-1 to TRBJ1-6, with 8 bases identical to TRBD1. Germline CDR1 and CDR2: MGHRA and YSYEKL. The CDR3 length is 15 residues. The V gene end was trimmed by 1 base and the J gene end by 9 bases; junction bases not matched to a gene: 5.